This T cell receptor beta chain was captured in a study of CD4 T cells in relation to SARS-CoV-2 and coronaviruses. Generated by immunoSEQ multiplex PCR, the TCRdb table keeps only in-frame clones and is missing some. The sample lists 20,000 or so clones; about 80% were seen once. Turning to this clone: Its antigen is undetermined.

The unexposed donors gave CD4+ T cells in 2011-2018, prior to COVID-19. The cells were cultured for 10 days before CD4+ T cells were isolated. The CDR3 has 15 residues. Trimming shortened V by 2 bases and J by 2 bases, and 13 bases separated the two germline ends. Germline CDR1 reads SGHRS; CDR2 reads YFSETQ. The clonotype originates from a human donor in good health. The V and J genes are TRBV5-1 and TRBJ1-1; possibly TRBD1 for D (5 bases). Sequences were obtained from CD4+ T cells from PBMCs, cultured in vitro. The CDR3 nucleotides read TGCGCCAGCAGCTTCTCCGGGGGGGAAAACACTGAAGCTTTCTTT. It translates to CASSFSGGENTEAFF. Full variable domain (remainder filled in from reference TRBV5-1 and TRBJ1-1): KAGVTQTPRYLIKTRGQQVTLSCSPISGHRSVSWYQQTPGQGLQFLFEYFSETQRNKGNFPGRFSGRQFSNSRSEMNVSTLELGDSALYLCASSFSGGENTEAFFGQGTRLTVV.